The 7 T cell receptor beta chains below all came from one sample that was sequenced in a study of blood T cell repertoires in COVID-19. TCRdb's copy holds only in-frame clones and misses some; the assay was immunoSEQ multiplex PCR. This repertoire shows 100,000 to 150,000 clones, 65% to 85% found once; its top ten account for about 5.5%. The sequenced sample was peripheral blood. These TCRs come from a man older than 75 with active or convalescent COVID-19.

Here the CDR3 reads CASVRATHQPQHF. The DNA of the CDR3 is TGCGCCAGCGTCAGGGCCACTCATCAGCCCCAGCATTTT. This chain joins TRBV10-1 and TRBJ1-5, with D maybe TRBD1 (5 bases). With 8 bases removed from V and 5 bases from J, the gap between germline ends came to 13 bases. Germline values: CDR1 WNHNN, CDR2 SYGVQD (reference sequence). CDR3 length equals 13 residues.

This rearrangement joins TRBV18 to TRBJ2-3; tentatively, D is TRBD2 (6 bases). This CDR3 comprises 14 residues. Germline V CDR1 and CDR2: KGHSH, LQKENI. The V and J ends lost 0 bases and 7 bases respectively, with 11 bases between them. DNA of the CDR3: TGTGCCAGCTCACCACCTATTGCGGGAAATACGCAGTATTTT. As protein: CASSPPIAGNTQYF.

The V gene is TRBV7-9, the J gene TRBJ1-2; 7 bases agree with TRBD1. V was pared by 4 bases and J by 11 bases, with 7 bases of the junction left unmatched. The CDR3 totals 12 residues. Germline CDR1 and CDR2: SEHNR and FQNEAQ (reference sequence). The CDR3 region has the DNA TGTGCCAGCAGCTCTGACAGGGTGCGGTACACCTTC. Amino acid sequence: CASSSDRVRYTF.

This chain uses TRBV7-2 with TRBJ1-3; TRBD1 is a possible D gene (6 bases). The V gene lost 5 bases and the J gene lost 0 bases, with 14 bases spanning the gap. This CDR3 has 16 residues. Germline V lookup: CDR1 SGHTA, CDR2 FQGNSA. The CDR3 sequence: CASSLTGPSSGNTIYF. DNA for the CDR3: TGTGCCAGCAGCCTGACAGGTCCTAGCTCTGGAAACACCATATATTTT.

The chain uses TRBV27 and TRBJ1-6; D gene unclear. CDR1 MNHEY and CDR2 SMNVEV come from the germline V gene (reference sequence). The CDR3 consists of 16 residues. V lost 6 bases and J lost 0, with 12 bases in between. This CDR3 reads CASSLSPSSYNSPLHF. CDR3 sequence (DNA): TGTGCCAGCAGCCTGAGCCCAAGCTCCTATAATTCACCCCTCCACTTT.

The chain joins TRBV11-2 to TRBJ2-7; D call uncertain. V lost 5 bases and J lost 2, with 10 bases in between. Germline V CDR1 and CDR2: SGHAT, FQNNGV. This CDR3 is built from 13 residues. In nucleotides, the CDR3 is TGTGCCAGCAGCCGAGACATCCCCTACGAGCAGTACTTC. This gives the protein CASSRDIPYEQYF.

This clone was seen only once. The CDR3 here is CASRTPGGSLGYTF. CDR3 nucleotides: TGTGCCAGCAGGACTCCAGGGGGGTCTCTCGGCTACACCTTC. This rearrangement joins TRBV7-8 to TRBJ1-2, with 7 bases aligning to TRBD1. Germline values: CDR1 SGHVS, CDR2 FQNEAQ. The CDR3 is 14 amino acids. Trimming at V came to 6 bases and at J to 8 bases, leaving 12 bases not matched to a gene. The full variable domain, completed using reference TRBV7-8 and TRBJ1-2, is GAGVSQSPRYKVAKRGQDVALRCDPISGHVSLFWYQQALGQGPEFLTYFQNEAQLDKSGLPSDRFFAERPEGSVSTLKIQRTQQEDSAVYLCASRTPGGSLGYTFGSGTRLTVV.